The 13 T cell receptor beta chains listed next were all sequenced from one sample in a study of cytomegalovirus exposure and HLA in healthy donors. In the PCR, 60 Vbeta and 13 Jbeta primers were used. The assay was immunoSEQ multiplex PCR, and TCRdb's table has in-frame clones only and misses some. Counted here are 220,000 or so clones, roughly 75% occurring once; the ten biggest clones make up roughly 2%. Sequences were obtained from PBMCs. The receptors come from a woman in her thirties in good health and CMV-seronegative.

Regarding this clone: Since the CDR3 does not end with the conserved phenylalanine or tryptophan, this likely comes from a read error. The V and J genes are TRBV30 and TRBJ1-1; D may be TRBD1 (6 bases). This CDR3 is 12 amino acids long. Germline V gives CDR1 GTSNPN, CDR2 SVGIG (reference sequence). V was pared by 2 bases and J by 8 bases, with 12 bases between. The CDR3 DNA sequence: TGTGCCTGGAGTTCAGGGGAGAACGAAGCTTTCTTG. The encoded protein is CAWSSGENEAFL.

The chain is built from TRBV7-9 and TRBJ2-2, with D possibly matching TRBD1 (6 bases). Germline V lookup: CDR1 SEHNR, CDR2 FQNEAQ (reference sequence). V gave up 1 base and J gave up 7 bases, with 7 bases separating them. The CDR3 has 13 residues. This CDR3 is CASSLEGGGELFF. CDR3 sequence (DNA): TGTGCCAGCAGCTTAGAAGGGGGCGGGGAGCTGTTTTTT. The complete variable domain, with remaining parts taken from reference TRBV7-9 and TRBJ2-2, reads DTGVSQNPRHKITKRGQNVTFRCDPISEHNRLYWYRQTLGQGPEFLTYFQNEAQLEKSRLLSDRFSAERPKGSFSTLEIQRTEQGDSAMYLCASSLEGGGELFFGEGSRLTVL.

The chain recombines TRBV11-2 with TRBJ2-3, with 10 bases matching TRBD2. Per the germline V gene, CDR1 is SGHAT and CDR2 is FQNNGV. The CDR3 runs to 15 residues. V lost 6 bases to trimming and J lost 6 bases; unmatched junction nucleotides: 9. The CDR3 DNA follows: TGTGCCAGCAGTCCCCTAGCGGGAGTGGATGATACGCAGTATTTT. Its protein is CASSPLAGVDDTQYF.

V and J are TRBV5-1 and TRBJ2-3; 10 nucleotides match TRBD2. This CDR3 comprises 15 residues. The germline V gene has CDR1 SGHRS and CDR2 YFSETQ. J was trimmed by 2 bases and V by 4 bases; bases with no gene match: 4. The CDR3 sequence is CASSTLAGVTDTQYF. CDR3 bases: TGCGCCAGCAGCACCCTAGCGGGGGTCACAGATACGCAGTATTTT.

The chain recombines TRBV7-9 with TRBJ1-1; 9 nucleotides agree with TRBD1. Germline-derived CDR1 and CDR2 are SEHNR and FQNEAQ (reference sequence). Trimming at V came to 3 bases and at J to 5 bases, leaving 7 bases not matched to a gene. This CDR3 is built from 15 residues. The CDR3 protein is CASSLQDRGSTEAFF. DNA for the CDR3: TGTGCCAGCAGCTTGCAGGACAGGGGTAGTACTGAAGCTTTCTTT. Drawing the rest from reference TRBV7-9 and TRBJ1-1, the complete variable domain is DTGVSQNPRHKITKRGQNVTFRCDPISEHNRLYWYRQTLGQGPEFLTYFQNEAQLEKSRLLSDRFSAERPKGSFSTLEIQRTEQGDSAMYLCASSLQDRGSTEAFFGQGTRLTVV.

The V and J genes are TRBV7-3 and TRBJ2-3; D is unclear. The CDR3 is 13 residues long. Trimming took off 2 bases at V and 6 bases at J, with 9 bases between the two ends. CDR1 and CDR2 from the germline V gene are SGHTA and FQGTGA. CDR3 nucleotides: TGTGCCAGCAGCTTATTTCCCTCGGATACGCAGTATTTT. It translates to CASSLFPSDTQYF.

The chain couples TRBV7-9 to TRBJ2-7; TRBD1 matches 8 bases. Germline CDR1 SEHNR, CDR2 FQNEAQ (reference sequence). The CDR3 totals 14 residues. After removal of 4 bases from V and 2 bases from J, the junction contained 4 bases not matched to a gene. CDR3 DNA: TGTGCCAGCAGCTCAGAGGGACAGGCCTACGAGCAGTACTTC. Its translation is CASSSEGQAYEQYF. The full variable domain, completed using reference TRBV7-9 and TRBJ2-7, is DTGVSQNPRHKITKRGQNVTFRCDPISEHNRLYWYRQTLGQGPEFLTYFQNEAQLEKSRLLSDRFSAERPKGSFSTLEIQRTEQGDSAMYLCASSSEGQAYEQYFGPGTRLTVT.

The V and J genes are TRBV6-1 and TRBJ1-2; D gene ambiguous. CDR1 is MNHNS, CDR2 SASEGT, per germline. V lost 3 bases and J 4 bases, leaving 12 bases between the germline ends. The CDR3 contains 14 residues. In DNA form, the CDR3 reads TGTGCCAGCAGTGACCGGATGACTTTCTATGGCTACACCTTC. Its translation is CASSDRMTFYGYTF.

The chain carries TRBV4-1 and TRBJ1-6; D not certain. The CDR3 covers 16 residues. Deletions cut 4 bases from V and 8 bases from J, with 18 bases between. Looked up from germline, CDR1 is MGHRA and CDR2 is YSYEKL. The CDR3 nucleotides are TGCGCCAGCAGCCCCCACAATGTCCAAATGGATTCACCCCTCCACTTT. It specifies CASSPHNVQMDSPLHF.

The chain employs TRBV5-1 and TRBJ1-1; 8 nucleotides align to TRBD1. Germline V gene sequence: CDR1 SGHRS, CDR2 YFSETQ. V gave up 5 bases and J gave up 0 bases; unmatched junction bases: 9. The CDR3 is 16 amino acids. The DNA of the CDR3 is TGCGCCAGCAGGTCCGGGACAGGCATCATGAACACTGAAGCTTTCTTT. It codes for CASRSGTGIMNTEAFF.

The CDR3 loop is CASSLSGRDTQYF. Written as DNA, the CDR3 is TGTGCCAGCAGCTTAAGCGGGAGGGATACGCAGTATTTT. V usage is TRBV7-3 and J usage is TRBJ2-3; 8 nucleotides agree with TRBD2. This CDR3 spans 13 amino acids. The germline gives CDR1 SGHTA, CDR2 FQGTGA. Trimming cost V 1 base and J 6 bases; bases outside gene matches: 0.

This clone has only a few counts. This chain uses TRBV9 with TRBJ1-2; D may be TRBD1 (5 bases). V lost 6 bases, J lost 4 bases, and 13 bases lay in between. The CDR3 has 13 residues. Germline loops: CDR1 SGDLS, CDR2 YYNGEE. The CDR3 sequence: CASTLTGTYGYTF. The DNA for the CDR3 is TGTGCCAGCACCCTCACAGGAACCTATGGCTACACCTTC.

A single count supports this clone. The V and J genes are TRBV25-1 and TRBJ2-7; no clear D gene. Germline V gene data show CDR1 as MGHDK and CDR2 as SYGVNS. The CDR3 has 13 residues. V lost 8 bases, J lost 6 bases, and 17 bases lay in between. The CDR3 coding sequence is TGTGCCAGCCCACATCTAGGTTTTTGCGAGCAGTACTTC. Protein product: CASPHLGFCEQYF.